Below are 10 T cell receptor beta chains sequenced from a single sample in a study of monozygotic twins with cystic fibrosis. Using immunoSEQ multiplex PCR, the repertoire was profiled, and TCRdb retains in-frame clones only, with some absent. The repertoire holds some 26,000 clones, with 85% to 95% as singletons. The sample taken for sequencing was blood. All receptors come from a girl aged 2 to 9 with cystic fibrosis.

The V and J genes are TRBV11-3 and TRBJ2-2; 10 bases match TRBD2. V lost 5 bases, J lost 0 bases, and 3 bases stayed unmatched. CDR1 is SGHNT and CDR2 is YENEEA in the germline V gene. CDR3 length: 16 residues. DNA for the CDR3: TGTGCCAGCAGCCTTACTAGCGGGGCGAACACCGGGGAGCTGTTTTTT. As protein: CASSLTSGANTGELFF.

The J gene is TRBJ1-1, the V gene TRBV15, with TRBD1 as a possible D gene (5 bases). The CDR3 is 15 amino acids. The ends were cut back, 1 base at V and 1 base at J, with 10 bases in the middle. Germline CDR1 LNHNV, CDR2 YYDKDF (reference sequence). The CDR3 coding sequence is TGTGCCACCAGCAGAGCTTCCACAGGGAACACTGAAGCTTTCTTT. Translating gives CATSRASTGNTEAFF. The entire variable domain, with the rest obtained from reference TRBV15 and TRBJ1-1, is as follows: DAMVIQNPRYQVTQFGKPVTLSCSQTLNHNVMYWYQQKSSQAPKLLFHYYDKDFNNEADTPDNFQSRRPNTSFCFLDIRSPGLGDTAMYLCATSRASTGNTEAFFGQGTRLTVV.

The genes are TRBV29-1 and TRBJ1-3; D remains unclear. The germline V gene encodes CDR1 SQVTM and CDR2 ANQGSEA. Between the trimmed V and J ends, which lost 7 bases and 3 bases, there was a span of 7 bases. The CDR3 totals 11 residues. The CDR3 DNA follows: TGCAGCGGGACGTATGGAAACACCATATATTTT. It is translated as CSGTYGNTIYF.

This chain links TRBV15 with TRBJ1-3; D not certain. V was shortened by 2 bases and J by 2 bases, with 13 bases between the two germline ends. This CDR3 contains 16 residues. Germline assignment: CDR1 LNHNV and CDR2 YYDKDF (reference sequence). The CDR3 DNA reads as TGTGCCACCAGCAGACTGTTGGCGATCCCTGGAAACACCATATATTTT. It yields the protein CATSRLLAIPGNTIYF.

V and J are TRBV7-2 and TRBJ1-5; tentative D call: TRBD1 (5 bases). CDR1 and CDR2 (germline): SGHTA, FQGNSA. The germline V and J ends were trimmed by 4 bases and 6 bases, with 19 bases remaining between them. This CDR3 region has 16 residues. The CDR3: CASSSLGHAGRQPQHF. DNA for the CDR3: TGTGCCAGCAGCTCTCTTGGACACGCCGGGCGTCAGCCCCAGCATTTT.

The rearrangement joins TRBV27 to TRBJ1-2; 7 bases line up with TRBD1. The CDR3 is made up of 14 amino acids. CDR1 is MNHEY, CDR2 SMNVEV, per germline (reference sequence). After removal of 5 bases from V and 0 bases from J, the junction contained 3 bases not matched to a gene. The CDR3 DNA follows: TGTGCCAGCAGTGCAGGGGGGCCTAACTATGGCTACACCTTC. This codes for CASSAGGPNYGYTF.

In nucleotides, the CDR3 is TGTGCCAGCAGCGTAGTCGGGGGCGCGGGCTACACCTTC. This sequence encodes CASSVVGGAGYTF. The chain couples TRBV9 to TRBJ1-2; tentative D call: TRBD1 (6 bases). The germline V gene encodes CDR1 SGDLS and CDR2 YYNGEE. V lost 0 bases to trimming and J lost 8 bases, with 11 bases between them. The CDR3 has 13 amino acids. The whole variable domain, remainder taken from reference TRBV9 and TRBJ1-2, is DSGVTQTPKHLITATGQRVTLRCSPRSGDLSVYWYQQSLDQGLQFLIQYYNGEERAKGNILERFSAQQFPDLHSELNLSSLELGDSALYFCASSVVGGAGYTFGSGTRLTVV.

The chain links TRBV7-2 to TRBJ2-5, with D unclear. Germline values: CDR1 SGHTA, CDR2 FQGNSA. V dropped 3 bases and J dropped 5 bases, with 4 bases sitting between them. The CDR3 has 11 amino acids. The CDR3 sequence is CASSFYETQYF. CDR3 nucleotides: TGTGCCAGCAGCTTCTATGAGACCCAGTACTTC.

This chain links TRBV2 with TRBJ1-1; D not certain. Trimming pared 6 bases from V and 0 bases from J, leaving 8 bases between. The CDR3 has 13 residues. Germline V gives CDR1 SNHLY, CDR2 FYNNEI. The CDR3 coding sequence is TGTGCCAGCAGGCAACAGATGAACACTGAAGCTTTCTTT. Protein: CASRQQMNTEAFF.

The chain carries TRBV10-3 and TRBJ2-5, with 10 bases aligning to TRBD1. Germline CDR1 ENHRY, CDR2 SYGVKD. V trimming: 5 bases; J trimming: 2 bases; junction bases outside the gene matches: 11. CDR3 length: 17 residues. CDR3 coding DNA: TGTGCCATCAGTTCGGGACAGGGGATCCGATGGCAAGAGACCCAGTACTTC. This gives the protein CAISSGQGIRWQETQYF.